Following are 31 T cell receptor beta chains from one sample sequenced in a study of cytomegalovirus exposure and HLA in healthy donors. The repertoire was sequenced with immunoSEQ multiplex PCR; TCRdb's copy has only in-frame clones and lacks some. The profile covers 60,000 to 80,000 clones, with approximately 94% appearing a single time and 3.2% taken by the ten largest. The sequenced sample was PBMCs. The receptor set was obtained from a woman under 30 in good health and CMV-seropositive.

CDR3 region: CASSPGGGQGLYNEQFF. The CDR3, as DNA: TGTGCCAGCAGCCCGGGAGGGGGACAGGGATTGTACAATGAGCAGTTCTTC. V and J are TRBV9 and TRBJ2-1; D is possibly TRBD1 (9 bases). Germline CDR1 reads SGDLS; CDR2 reads YYNGEE. V lost 4 bases, J lost 4 bases, and 21 bases lay in between. The CDR3 contains 17 residues.

This rearrangement joins TRBV5-4 to TRBJ2-2, with unresolved D. The CDR3 is made up of 13 amino acids. The V gene lost 2 bases and the J gene lost 13 bases, with 15 bases spanning the gap. The V gene's germline CDR1 is SGHNT and CDR2 YYREEE (reference sequence). The CDR3: CASSLGETRSLFF. The CDR3 nucleotides read TGTGCCAGCAGCTTAGGAGAGACTCGGTCGCTGTTTTTT.

This clone was seen once. The chain employs TRBV10-3 and TRBJ2-1; 7 nucleotides match TRBD2. The germline CDR1 and CDR2 sequences are ENHRY and SYGVKD. CDR3 length: 16 amino acids. V was pared by 4 bases and J by 3 bases, with 9 bases of the junction left unmatched. CDR3 residues: CAISGGGGGLYNEQFF. In nucleotides, the CDR3 is TGTGCCATCAGTGGCGGGGGTGGCGGGCTCTACAATGAGCAGTTCTTC.

This CDR3 is CASSPTGYYNSPLHF. The CDR3 bases are TGTGCCAGCTCACCGACAGGTTATTATAATTCACCCCTCCACTTT. The chain employs TRBV18 and TRBJ1-6, with D maybe TRBD1 (6 bases). This CDR3 has 15 residues. In germline, CDR1 is KGHSH, CDR2 LQKENI. Trimming removed 3 bases at V and 4 bases at J, with 10 bases between. Full variable domain (remainder filled in from reference TRBV18 and TRBJ1-6): NAGVMQNPRHLVRRRGQEARLRCSPMKGHSHVYWYRQLPEEGLKFMVYLQKENIIDESGMPKERFSAEFPKEGPSILRIQQVVRGDSAAYFCASSPTGYYNSPLHFGNGTRLTVT.

V gene TRBV6-5 combines with J gene TRBJ2-2; D is possibly TRBD2 (5 bases). The length of the CDR3 is 12 residues. Trimming took 7 bases from V and 4 from J, leaving 7 bases between them. Looked up from germline, CDR1 is MNHEY and CDR2 is SVGAGI. CDR3 protein: CASKRGTGELFF. The CDR3 nucleotides are TGTGCCAGCAAACGGGGCACCGGGGAGCTGTTTTTT.

V usage is TRBV28 and J usage is TRBJ2-1; 9 bases align to TRBD1. This CDR3 has 16 amino acids. Unmatched junction bases numbered 10, after V lost 3 bases and J lost 7 bases. The germline V gene encodes CDR1 MDHEN and CDR2 SYDVKM. Written as DNA, the CDR3 is TGTGCCAGCAGTTTTCAGACAGGGGGAGTTGTTAATGAGCAGTTCTTC. It yields the protein CASSFQTGGVVNEQFF.

The chain is built from TRBV5-4 and TRBJ1-1; no firm D call. The CDR3 totals 13 residues. Germline-derived CDR1 and CDR2 are SGHNT and YYREEE (reference sequence). The V gene lost 2 bases and the J gene lost 1 base, with 6 bases spanning the gap. The CDR3 here is CASSFAGNTEAFF. The CDR3 nucleotides read TGTGCCAGCAGCTTTGCAGGGAACACTGAAGCTTTCTTT.

The chain recombines TRBV6-5 with TRBJ1-5; D is uncertain. Looked up from germline, CDR1 is MNHEY and CDR2 is SVGAGI. This CDR3 contains 13 residues. V was clipped by 2 bases and J by 5 bases, with 7 bases between them. The CDR3: CASSYSLHQPQHF. CDR3 sequence (DNA): TGTGCCAGCAGTTACAGCCTCCATCAGCCCCAGCATTTT.

This clone qualifies as medium-sized. The chain has TRBV7-8 and TRBJ2-1, with TRBD2 matching over 13 bases. Per germline, CDR1 SGHVS and CDR2 FQNEAQ. Germline trimming cut 5 bases from V and 5 bases from J; bases unmatched to any gene: 0. The CDR3 is 14 amino acids. The CDR3 sequence is CASSTSGRDNEQFF. The CDR3 region has the DNA TGTGCCAGCAGCACTAGCGGGAGGGACAATGAGCAGTTCTTC.

J is TRBJ1-3 and V is TRBV5-1, with D possibly being TRBD1 (5 bases). This CDR3 region has 14 residues. Trimming stripped 8 bases from V and 2 bases from J, with 14 bases between. The V gene's germline CDR1 is SGHRS and CDR2 YFSETQ. Here the CDR3 reads CASKTEYAGNTIYF. In DNA, the CDR3 is TGCGCCAGTAAGACAGAATATGCTGGAAACACCATATATTTT.

The CDR3, as DNA: TGTGCCAGCGCACCGACCGTGCGGGGCAATCAGCCCCAGCATTTT. It encodes CASAPTVRGNQPQHF. V is TRBV6-5 and J is TRBJ1-5; D gene ambiguous. Germline CDR1 MNHEY, CDR2 SVGAGI. The CDR3 has 15 residues. V lost 8 bases to trimming and J lost 2 bases, with 16 bases between them.

The gene calls are TRBV28 and TRBJ1-1; 8 nucleotides align to TRBD1. Germline lookup yields CDR1 MDHEN and CDR2 SYDVKM. The length of the CDR3 is 16 residues. V was pared by 10 bases and J by 4 bases, with 17 bases of the junction left unmatched. In DNA form, the CDR3 reads TGTGCCACCACCCCCGGGAGGACAGGGTTCGTCACTGAAGCTTTCTTT. Amino acid sequence: CATTPGRTGFVTEAFF.

The V call is TRBV14, the J call TRBJ1-5; weak D call: TRBD1 (5 bases). V was cut by 5 bases and J by 3 bases, with 8 bases left in between. From germline, CDR1 is SGHDN and CDR2 FVKESK. The CDR3 extends over 13 amino acids. This CDR3 is CASSWGVNQPQHF. CDR3 nucleotides: TGTGCCAGCAGCTGGGGGGTCAATCAGCCCCAGCATTTT.

V gene TRBV5-4 combines with J gene TRBJ1-4, with 9 bases identical to TRBD1. This CDR3 is built from 16 residues. CDR1 SGHNT and CDR2 YYREEE come from the germline V gene (reference sequence). The ends lost 4 bases at V and 8 bases at J; junction bases unmatched: 12. DNA for the CDR3: TGTGCCAGCAGCCGAGGCCCGGGACAGGGAGGGGAAAAACTGTTTTTT. Amino acid sequence: CASSRGPGQGGEKLFF.

The genes are TRBV7-8 and TRBJ1-2; no clear D gene. The CDR3 consists of 12 residues. Trimming stripped 5 bases from V and 4 bases from J, with 8 bases between. CDR1 and CDR2 from the germline V gene are SGHVS and FQNEAQ. In nucleotides, the CDR3 is TGTGCCAGCAGCCCGGGTGGCTATGGCTACACCTTC. Residues: CASSPGGYGYTF.

Notes on this clone: The junction and the germline gene differ at one end; a read error may be behind it. The CDR3 loop reads CASSFGGADTQYF. CDR3 bases: TGTGCTAGCAGCTTCGGGGGTGCAGATACGCAGTATTTT. The chain links TRBV7-7 to TRBJ2-3; D possibly corresponds to TRBD2 (6 bases). The germline gives CDR1 SSHAT, CDR2 FNYEAQ (reference sequence). The CDR3 is made up of 13 amino acids.

This sequence joins TRBV11-2 and TRBJ2-3; D may be TRBD2 (5 bases). The ends were cut back, 3 bases at V and 2 bases at J, with 9 bases in the middle. CDR3 length: 14 residues. CDR1 is SGHAT and CDR2 is FQNNGV in the germline V gene. The CDR3 is CASSFGGYTDTQYF. DNA of the CDR3: TGTGCCAGCAGCTTCGGCGGGTACACAGATACGCAGTATTTT.

The V call is TRBV7-8, the J call TRBJ1-5, with TRBD1 matching 8 bases. Germline values: CDR1 SGHVS, CDR2 FQNEAQ. With 3 bases clipped from V and 4 bases from J, the junction kept 14 bases outside the gene matches. There are 18 residues in the CDR3. The CDR3 DNA sequence: TGTGCCAGCAGCTTCGGACAGGGTCGTGTCCTTGGGAATCAGCCCCAGCATTTT. This encodes CASSFGQGRVLGNQPQHF. Supplemented by reference TRBV7-8 and TRBJ1-5, the full variable domain reads GAGVSQSPRYKVAKRGQDVALRCDPISGHVSLFWYQQALGQGPEFLTYFQNEAQLDKSGLPSDRFFAERPEGSVSTLKIQRTQQEDSAVYLCASSFGQGRVLGNQPQHFGDGTRLSIL.

V usage is TRBV18 and J usage is TRBJ1-4; D is ambiguous. Trimming pared 3 bases from V and 7 bases from J, leaving 15 bases between. The CDR3 is 15 residues long. Germline values: CDR1 KGHSH, CDR2 LQKENI. In nucleotides, the CDR3 is TGTGCCAGCTCACCGGATGCGGAGACGGGTGAAAAACTGTTTTTT. Encoded protein: CASSPDAETGEKLFF.

The rearrangement uses TRBV5-4 and TRBJ1-3, with 8 nucleotides matching TRBD1. The CDR3 extends over 15 amino acids. Germline CDR1 reads SGHNT; CDR2 reads YYREEE (reference sequence). The ends lost 4 bases at V and 3 bases at J; junction bases unmatched: 6. In DNA, the CDR3 is TGTGCCAGCAGCCCGGACAGGGTAATTGGAAACACCATATATTTT. It codes for CASSPDRVIGNTIYF. Based on the CDR3 plus reference TRBV5-4 and TRBJ1-3, the full variable domain is ETGVTQSPTHLIKTRGQQVTLRCSSQSGHNTVSWYQQALGQGPQFIFQYYREEENGRGNFPPRFSGLQFPNYSSELNVNALELDDSALYLCASSPDRVIGNTIYFGEGSWLTVV.

The chain uses TRBV7-3 and TRBJ2-3; possible D gene TRBD1, 6 bases. The CDR3 sequence is 15 residues long. Trimming removed 3 bases from V and 1 base from J, with 11 bases in between. Germline V gene lookup returns CDR1 SGHTA and CDR2 FQGTGA. Written as DNA, the CDR3 is TGTGCCAGCAGCTTCGGACAGTTCCGCACAGATACGCAGTATTTT. This gives the protein CASSFGQFRTDTQYF.

V usage is TRBV6-1 and J usage is TRBJ1-5; D unclear. V lost 7 bases to trimming and J lost 4 bases, with 8 bases between them. Per germline, CDR1 MNHNS and CDR2 SASEGT. The CDR3 is 12 residues long. The CDR3 protein is CASNPTNQPQHF. CDR3 DNA: TGTGCCAGCAACCCGACAAATCAGCCCCAGCATTTT.

The V and J genes are TRBV28 and TRBJ1-5, with 7 bases matching TRBD1. V lost 3 bases to trimming and J lost 2 bases; unmatched junction nucleotides: 4. CDR1 is MDHEN and CDR2 is SYDVKM in the germline V gene. The CDR3 consists of 15 residues. CDR3 nucleotide sequence: TGTGCCAGCAGTTTCCGGGACAGACGCAATCAGCCCCAGCATTTT. Translated: CASSFRDRRNQPQHF.

This clone was found once. This chain connects TRBV15 to TRBJ1-6; TRBD1 aligns across 7 bases. CDR1 LNHNV and CDR2 YYDKDF come from the germline V gene (reference sequence). The CDR3 runs 14 residues. Trimming took 6 bases from V and 10 from J; bases not matched to a gene: 9. The CDR3 DNA sequence: TGTGCCACCAGTCTGCGACAGGGCGGGTCACCCCTCCACTTT. Amino acids: CATSLRQGGSPLHF.

This clone turned up a few times. The gene calls are TRBV29-1 and TRBJ2-1; the match to TRBD1 covers 8 bases. This CDR3 spans 14 amino acids. V dropped 7 bases and J dropped 3; count of bases not matched to a gene: 8. CDR1 is SQVTM, CDR2 ANQGSEA, per germline. Written as DNA, the CDR3 is TGCAGCGGGGTACAGGGGGTACTCTACAATGAGCAGTTCTTC. This gives the protein CSGVQGVLYNEQFF.

A single count supports this clone. The CDR3 DNA follows: TGCGCCAGCAGCAAACACAGGGGTGGGAACACCGGGGAGCTGTTTTTT. This translates into CASSKHRGGNTGELFF. The chain joins TRBV5-1 to TRBJ2-2; the match to TRBD1 covers 7 bases. With V trimmed by 4 bases and J by 1 base, 7 bases remained unmatched. There are 16 residues in the CDR3. From germline, CDR1 is SGHRS and CDR2 YFSETQ.

This chain connects TRBV4-1 to TRBJ1-2; tentatively, D is TRBD1 (6 bases). Germline V CDR1 and CDR2: MGHRA, YSYEKL. The V gene lost 3 bases and the J gene lost 8 bases, with 16 bases spanning the gap. The length of the CDR3 is 14 residues. Written as DNA, the CDR3 is TGCGCCAGCAGCCATGACCCAGGGGCGCGAGGCTACACCTTC. It is translated as CASSHDPGARGYTF.

In this sample, this clone turned up a few times. Written as DNA, the CDR3 is TGTGCCAGCAGCGTAGAGGACGTCGTCCTTGGCGGGTGGACCCTCCACTTT. Translated: CASSVEDVVLGGWTLHF. The chain couples TRBV9 to TRBJ1-6, with D hard to call. Germline V gene sequence: CDR1 SGDLS, CDR2 YYNGEE. Trimming shortened V by 0 bases and J by 14 bases, and 24 bases separated the two germline ends. The CDR3 loop spans 17 amino acids.

The chain links TRBV7-2 to TRBJ2-3; 9 bases fit TRBD2. Germline CDR1 SGHTA, CDR2 FQGNSA. Unmatched junction bases numbered 2, after V lost 1 base and J lost 3 bases. The CDR3 length is 15 residues. DNA of the CDR3: TGTGCCAGCAGCTTAGATGCGGGGGGGACAGATACGCAGTATTTT. This encodes CASSLDAGGTDTQYF.

The V and J genes are TRBV5-1 and TRBJ2-1, with D hard to call. The CDR3 spans 17 residues. V dropped 4 bases and J dropped 0 bases, with 17 bases sitting between them. Germline CDR1 reads SGHRS; CDR2 reads YFSETQ. CDR3 nucleotide sequence: TGCGCCAGCAGCCGAACCCCTTCTAGTGACTCCTACAATGAGCAGTTCTTC. Its protein is CASSRTPSSDSYNEQFF.

This sequence joins TRBV27 and TRBJ2-1; a weak D match, TRBD1 (5 bases). V gave up 8 bases and J gave up 0 bases, with 8 bases separating them. The CDR3 is 13 amino acids. Germline V gene sequence: CDR1 MNHEY, CDR2 SMNVEV (reference sequence). CDR3 DNA: TGTGCCAGCGGTAGGGGCTCCTACAATGAGCAGTTCTTC. The encoded protein is CASGRGSYNEQFF.